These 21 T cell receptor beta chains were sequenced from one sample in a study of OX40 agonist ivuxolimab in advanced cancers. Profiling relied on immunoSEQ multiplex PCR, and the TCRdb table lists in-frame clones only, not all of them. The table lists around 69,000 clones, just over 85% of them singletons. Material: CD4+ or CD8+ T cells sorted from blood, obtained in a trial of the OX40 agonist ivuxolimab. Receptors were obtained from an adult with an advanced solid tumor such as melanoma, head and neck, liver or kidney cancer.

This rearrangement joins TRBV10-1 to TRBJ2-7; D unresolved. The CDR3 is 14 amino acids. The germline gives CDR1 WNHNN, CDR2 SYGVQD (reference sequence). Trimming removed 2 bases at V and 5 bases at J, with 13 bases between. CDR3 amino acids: CASSERAGNHEQYF. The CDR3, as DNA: TGCGCCAGCAGTGAGAGGGCAGGCAACCACGAGCAGTACTTC.

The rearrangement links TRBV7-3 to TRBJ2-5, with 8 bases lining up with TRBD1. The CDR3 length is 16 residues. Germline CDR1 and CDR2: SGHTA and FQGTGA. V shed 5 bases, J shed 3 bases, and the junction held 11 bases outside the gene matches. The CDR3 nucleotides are TGTGCCAGCAGCCAGGGACAGGCGAAGGTTAAAGAGACCCAGTACTTC. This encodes CASSQGQAKVKETQYF.

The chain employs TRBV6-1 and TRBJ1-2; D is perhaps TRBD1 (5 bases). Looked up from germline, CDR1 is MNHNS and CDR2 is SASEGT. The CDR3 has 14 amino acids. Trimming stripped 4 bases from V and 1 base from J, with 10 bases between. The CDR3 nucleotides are TGTGCCAGCAGTGCGGGACCCATTAACTATGGCTACACCTTC. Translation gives CASSAGPINYGYTF.

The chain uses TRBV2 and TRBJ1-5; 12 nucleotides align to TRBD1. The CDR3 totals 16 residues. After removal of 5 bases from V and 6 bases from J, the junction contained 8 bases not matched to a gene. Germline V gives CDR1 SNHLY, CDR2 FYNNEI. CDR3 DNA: TGTGCCAGCAGTCATCCCGGGACAGGGGGCGGTCAGCCCCAGCATTTT. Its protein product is CASSHPGTGGGQPQHF.

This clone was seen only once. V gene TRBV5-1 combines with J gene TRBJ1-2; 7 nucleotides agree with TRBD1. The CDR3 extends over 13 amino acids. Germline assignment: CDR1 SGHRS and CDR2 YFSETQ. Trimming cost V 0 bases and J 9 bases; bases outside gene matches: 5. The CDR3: CASSLGQGASYTF. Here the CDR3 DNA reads TGCGCCAGCAGCTTGGGACAGGGTGCAAGCTACACCTTC.

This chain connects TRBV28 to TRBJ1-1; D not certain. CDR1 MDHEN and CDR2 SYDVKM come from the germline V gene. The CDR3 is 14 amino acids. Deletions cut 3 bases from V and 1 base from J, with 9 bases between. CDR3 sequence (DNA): TGTGCCAGCAGTTTCCGACTGTCGAACACTGAAGCTTTCTTT. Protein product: CASSFRLSNTEAFF. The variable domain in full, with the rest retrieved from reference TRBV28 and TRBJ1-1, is DVKVTQSSRYLVKRTGEKVFLECVQDMDHENMFWYRQDPGLGLRLIYFSYDVKMKEKGDIPEGYSVSREKKERFSLILESASTNQTSMYLCASSFRLSNTEAFFGQGTRLTVV.

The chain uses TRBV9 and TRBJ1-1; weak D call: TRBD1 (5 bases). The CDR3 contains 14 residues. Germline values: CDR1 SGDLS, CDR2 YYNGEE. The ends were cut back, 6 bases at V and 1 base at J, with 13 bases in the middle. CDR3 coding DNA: TGTGCCAGCAACCCCGCAGGGACGAACACTGAAGCTTTCTTT. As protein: CASNPAGTNTEAFF. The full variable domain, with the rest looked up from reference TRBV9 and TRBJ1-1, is DSGVTQTPKHLITATGQRVTLRCSPRSGDLSVYWYQQSLDQGLQFLIQYYNGEERAKGNILERFSAQQFPDLHSELNLSSLELGDSALYFCASNPAGTNTEAFFGQGTRLTVV.

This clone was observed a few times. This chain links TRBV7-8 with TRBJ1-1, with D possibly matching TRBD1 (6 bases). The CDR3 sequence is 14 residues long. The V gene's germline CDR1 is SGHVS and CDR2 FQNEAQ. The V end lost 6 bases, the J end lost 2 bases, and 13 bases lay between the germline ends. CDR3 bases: TGTGCCAGCAGTAGAAACAGGGTCAACACTGAAGCTTTCTTT. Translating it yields CASSRNRVNTEAFF.

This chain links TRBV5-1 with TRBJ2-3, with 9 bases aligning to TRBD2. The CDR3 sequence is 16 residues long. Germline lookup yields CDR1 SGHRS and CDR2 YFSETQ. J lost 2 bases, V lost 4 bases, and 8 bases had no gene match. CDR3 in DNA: TGCGCCAGCAGCATACCGACTAGCGGCCACACAGATACGCAGTATTTT. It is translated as CASSIPTSGHTDTQYF.

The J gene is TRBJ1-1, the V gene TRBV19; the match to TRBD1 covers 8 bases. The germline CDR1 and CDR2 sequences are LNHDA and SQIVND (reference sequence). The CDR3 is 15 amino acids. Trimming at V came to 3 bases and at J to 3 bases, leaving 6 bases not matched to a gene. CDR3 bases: TGTGCCAGTAGTATGACAGGCAGGGGGCACACTGAAGCTTTCTTT. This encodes CASSMTGRGHTEAFF.

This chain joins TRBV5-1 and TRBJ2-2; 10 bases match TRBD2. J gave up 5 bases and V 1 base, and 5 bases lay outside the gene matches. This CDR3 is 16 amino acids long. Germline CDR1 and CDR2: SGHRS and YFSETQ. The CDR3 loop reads CASSLFPSGSTGELFF. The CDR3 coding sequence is TGCGCCAGCAGCTTGTTCCCTAGCGGGAGTACCGGGGAGCTGTTTTTT.

The CDR3 DNA reads TGTGCCAGCAGTTACAGGGGGGGCCCGAACACTGAAGCTTTCTTT. It translates to CASSYRGGPNTEAFF. The chain links TRBV6-6 to TRBJ1-1; a weak D match, TRBD1 (6 bases). CDR3 length equals 15 residues. CDR1 MNHNY and CDR2 SVGAGI come from the germline V gene (reference sequence). V lost 2 bases and J 1 base, leaving 11 bases between the germline ends.

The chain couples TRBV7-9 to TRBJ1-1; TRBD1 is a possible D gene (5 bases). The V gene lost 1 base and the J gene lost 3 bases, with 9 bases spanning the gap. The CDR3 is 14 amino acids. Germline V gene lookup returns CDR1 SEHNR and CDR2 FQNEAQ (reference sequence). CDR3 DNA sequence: TGTGCCAGCAGCTTAGTAATGGGGGACACTGAAGCTTTCTTT. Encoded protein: CASSLVMGDTEAFF. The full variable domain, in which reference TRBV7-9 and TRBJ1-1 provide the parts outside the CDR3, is DTGVSQNPRHKITKRGQNVTFRCDPISEHNRLYWYRQTLGQGPEFLTYFQNEAQLEKSRLLSDRFSAERPKGSFSTLEIQRTEQGDSAMYLCASSLVMGDTEAFFGQGTRLTVV.

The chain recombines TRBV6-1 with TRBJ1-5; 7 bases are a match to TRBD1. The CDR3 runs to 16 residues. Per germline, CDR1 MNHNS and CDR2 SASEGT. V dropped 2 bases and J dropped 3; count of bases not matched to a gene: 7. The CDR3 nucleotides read TGTGCCAGCAGTGAACAGGGGACAGTTCCCAATCAGCCCCAGCATTTT. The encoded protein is CASSEQGTVPNQPQHF.

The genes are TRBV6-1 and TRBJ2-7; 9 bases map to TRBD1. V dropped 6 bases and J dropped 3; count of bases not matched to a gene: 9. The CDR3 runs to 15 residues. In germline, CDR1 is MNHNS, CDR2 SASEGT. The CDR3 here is CASRGVPGQGYEQYF. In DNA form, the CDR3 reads TGTGCCAGCAGAGGAGTCCCGGGACAGGGCTACGAGCAGTACTTC.

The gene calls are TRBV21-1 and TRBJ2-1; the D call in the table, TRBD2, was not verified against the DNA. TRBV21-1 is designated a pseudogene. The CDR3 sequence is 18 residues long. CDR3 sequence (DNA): TGTGCCAGCAGCAACAGGGGTTTAGCGGGATTCTCCTACAATGAGCAGTTCTTC. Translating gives CASSNRGLAGFSYNEQFF.

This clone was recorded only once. The CDR3: CASSEGYRVEGTDTQYF. CDR3 bases: TGTGCCAGCAGTGAAGGCTACAGGGTTGAGGGCACAGATACGCAGTATTTT. This chain joins TRBV6-1 and TRBJ2-3; weak D call: TRBD1 (6 bases). With 1 base removed from V and 1 base from J, the gap between germline ends came to 15 bases. This CDR3 comprises 17 residues. Germline V gene data show CDR1 as MNHNS and CDR2 as SASEGT.

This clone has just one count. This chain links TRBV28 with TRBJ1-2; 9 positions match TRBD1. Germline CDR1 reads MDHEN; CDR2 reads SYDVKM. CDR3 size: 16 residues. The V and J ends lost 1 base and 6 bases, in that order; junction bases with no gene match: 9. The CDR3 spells CASSLYLTDRGNGYTF. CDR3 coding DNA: TGTGCCAGCAGTTTATATCTGACGGACAGGGGCAATGGCTACACCTTC.

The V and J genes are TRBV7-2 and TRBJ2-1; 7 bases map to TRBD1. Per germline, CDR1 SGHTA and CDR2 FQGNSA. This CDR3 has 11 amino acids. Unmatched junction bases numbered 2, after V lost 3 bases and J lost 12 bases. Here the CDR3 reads CASSLTGRQFF. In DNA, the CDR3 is TGTGCCAGCAGCTTGACAGGGAGGCAGTTCTTC.

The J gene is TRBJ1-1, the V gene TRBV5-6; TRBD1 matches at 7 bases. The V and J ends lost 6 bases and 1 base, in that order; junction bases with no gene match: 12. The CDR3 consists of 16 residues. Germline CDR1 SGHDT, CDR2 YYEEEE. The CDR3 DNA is TGTGCCAGCAACGGGCGACGACAGGGTTGGAACACTGAAGCTTTCTTT. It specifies CASNGRRQGWNTEAFF.

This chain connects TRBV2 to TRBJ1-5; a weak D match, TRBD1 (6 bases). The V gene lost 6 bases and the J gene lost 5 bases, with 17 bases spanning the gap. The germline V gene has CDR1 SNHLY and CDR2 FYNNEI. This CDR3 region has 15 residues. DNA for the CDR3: TGTGCCAGCAGCCTCCTTGAGCCAGGGGATCAGCCCCAGCATTTT. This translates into CASSLLEPGDQPQHF.